Sequencing of this T cell receptor beta chain was carried out in a study of blood T cells in healthy people across ages. The authors ran a second PCR of about 6 to 11 cycles using a sample-barcoded 5' primer and a J-beta primer mix. TCRdb re-analysed the 5' RACE reads in MiXCR, keeping a single row per CDR3 protein. The data hold approximately 1.5 million distinct CDR3 sequences, with 35% to 45% observed a single time. This sequence was found in a woman aged 18-35 years in good health. The sequencing sample was made of blood.

CDR3 in DNA: TGCGCCAGCAGCCAAGGTGCGAGGGCGCGAGAAAAACTGTTTTTT. This gives the protein CASSQGARAREKLFF. J is TRBJ1-4 and V is TRBV4-3; no firm D call. V was clipped by 1 base and J by 8 bases, with 14 bases between them. CDR3 length: 15 amino acids. The germline V gene has CDR1 LGHNA and CDR2 YSLEER.